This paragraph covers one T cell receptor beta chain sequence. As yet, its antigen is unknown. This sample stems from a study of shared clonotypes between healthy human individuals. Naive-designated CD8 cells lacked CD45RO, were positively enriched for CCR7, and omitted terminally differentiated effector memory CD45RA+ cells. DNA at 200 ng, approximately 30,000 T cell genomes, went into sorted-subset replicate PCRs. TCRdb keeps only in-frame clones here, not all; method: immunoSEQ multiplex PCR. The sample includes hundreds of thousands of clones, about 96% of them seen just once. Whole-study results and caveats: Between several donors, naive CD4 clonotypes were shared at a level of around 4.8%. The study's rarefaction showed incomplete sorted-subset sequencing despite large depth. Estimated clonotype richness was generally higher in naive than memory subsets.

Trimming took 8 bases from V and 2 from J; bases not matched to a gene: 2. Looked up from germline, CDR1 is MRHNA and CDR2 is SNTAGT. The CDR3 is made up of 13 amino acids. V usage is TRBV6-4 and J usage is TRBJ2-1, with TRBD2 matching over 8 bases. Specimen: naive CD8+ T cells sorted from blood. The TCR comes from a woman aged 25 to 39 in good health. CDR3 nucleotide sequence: TGTGCCAGCCGGGGGGGCCCCTACAATGAGCAGTTCTTC. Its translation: CASRGGPYNEQFF.